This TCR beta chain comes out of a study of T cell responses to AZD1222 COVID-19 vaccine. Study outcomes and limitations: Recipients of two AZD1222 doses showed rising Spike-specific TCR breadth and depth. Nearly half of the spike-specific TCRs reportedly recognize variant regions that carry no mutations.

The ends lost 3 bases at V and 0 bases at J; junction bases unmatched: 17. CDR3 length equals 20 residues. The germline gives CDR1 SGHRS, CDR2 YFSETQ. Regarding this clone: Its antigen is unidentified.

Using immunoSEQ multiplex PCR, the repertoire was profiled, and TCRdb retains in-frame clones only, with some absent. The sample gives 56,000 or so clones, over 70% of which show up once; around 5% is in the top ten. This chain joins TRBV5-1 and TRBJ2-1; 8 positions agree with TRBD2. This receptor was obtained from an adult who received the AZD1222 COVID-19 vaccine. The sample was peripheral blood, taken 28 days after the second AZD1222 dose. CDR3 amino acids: CASSSLGASGPMVSYNEQFF. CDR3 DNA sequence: TGCGCCAGCAGCTCCTTGGGGGCTAGCGGGCCTATGGTCTCCTACAATGAGCAGTTCTTC.